The 13 T cell receptor beta chains below all came from one sample that was sequenced in a study of T cells and Merkel cell carcinoma outcomes. This table comes from immunoSEQ multiplex PCR, and its TCRdb copy is limited to in-frame clones, with some not included. The profile covers about 590 clones, with roughly 92% appearing a single time and roughly 5.2% taken by the ten largest. The material sequenced was tumor tissue from Merkel cell carcinoma. These receptors were obtained from a human donor with Merkel cell carcinoma.

This clone came up once. The chain couples TRBV5-6 to TRBJ2-7; D is ambiguous. V dropped 2 bases and J dropped 3 bases, with 3 bases sitting between them. Germline V lookup: CDR1 SGHDT, CDR2 YYEEEE. This CDR3 comprises 11 residues. The CDR3 DNA sequence: TGTGCCAGCAGCTTAAACTACGAGCAGTACTTC. Protein: CASSLNYEQYF.

The table lists this clone with a few counts. The rearrangement links TRBV7-2 to TRBJ2-5; D is uncertain. CDR3 length equals 17 residues. CDR1 is SGHTA, CDR2 FQGNSA, per germline. The ends were cut back, 0 bases at V and 4 bases at J, with 18 bases in the middle. The CDR3 loop is CASSLALGLGSAETQYF. Written as DNA, the CDR3 is TGTGCCAGCAGCTTAGCGCTTGGTCTAGGGTCAGCAGAGACCCAGTACTTC.

The chain carries TRBV6-1 and TRBJ1-1; 7 positions match TRBD1. The CDR3 extends over 14 amino acids. Germline loops: CDR1 MNHNS, CDR2 SASEGT. Trimming cost V 7 bases and J 1 base; bases outside gene matches: 6. The CDR3 loop reads CASTLTGSNTEAFF. CDR3 DNA sequence: TGTGCCAGCACCTTGACAGGGTCGAACACTGAAGCTTTCTTT.

The V and J genes are TRBV28 and TRBJ2-7; D unresolved. V was clipped by 4 bases and J by 0 bases, with 4 bases between them. Per germline, CDR1 MDHEN and CDR2 SYDVKM. This CDR3 spans 12 amino acids. CDR3 amino acids: CASSSSSYEQYF. The CDR3 region has the DNA TGTGCCAGCAGTTCCAGCTCCTACGAGCAGTACTTC. Based on the CDR3 plus reference TRBV28 and TRBJ2-7, the full variable domain is DVKVTQSSRYLVKRTGEKVFLECVQDMDHENMFWYRQDPGLGLRLIYFSYDVKMKEKGDIPEGYSVSREKKERFSLILESASTNQTSMYLCASSSSSYEQYFGPGTRLTVT.

The CDR3 is CASSQELPTQGTWDNEQFF. CDR3 bases: TGTGCCAGCAGCCAAGAACTACCCACACAGGGGACCTGGGACAATGAGCAGTTCTTC. The chain is built from TRBV4-2 and TRBJ2-1, with 7 positions matching TRBD1. CDR1 is LGHNA and CDR2 is YNFKEQ in the germline V gene. The CDR3 spans 19 residues. V was pared by 0 bases and J by 5 bases, with 16 bases of the junction left unmatched.

Comment on this clone: Within the sample, other DNA sequences also encode this same CDR3. V usage is TRBV7-6 and J usage is TRBJ2-2; D might be TRBD1 or TRBD2, each matching 5 bases. Trimming stripped 5 bases from V and 6 bases from J, with 10 bases between. Germline loops: CDR1 SGHVS, CDR2 FNYEAQ. CDR3 length: 13 amino acids. The CDR3 coding sequence is TGTGCCAGCAGCCCTTTGGGGGCCGGGGAGCTGTTTTTT. It translates to CASSPLGAGELFF.

The chain joins TRBV5-1 to TRBJ2-7; D is possibly TRBD2 (5 bases). Trimming took off 5 bases at V and 0 bases at J, with 15 bases between the two ends. The CDR3 covers 15 residues. Germline V gene lookup returns CDR1 SGHRS and CDR2 YFSETQ. CDR3 protein: CASRPDTSSSYEQYF. The CDR3 nucleotides read TGCGCCAGCAGACCCGACACTAGTAGCTCCTACGAGCAGTACTTC.

The V call is TRBV9, the J call TRBJ1-2; possibly TRBD1 for D (5 bases). Germline V gene sequence: CDR1 SGDLS, CDR2 YYNGEE. The CDR3 spans 17 residues. Trimming pared 3 bases from V and 0 bases from J, leaving 18 bases between. The CDR3: CASSARTTGPSNYGYTF. The CDR3 region has the DNA TGTGCCAGCAGCGCCAGGACAACCGGCCCTTCTAACTATGGCTACACCTTC.

This clone was counted a single time. This chain joins TRBV28 and TRBJ1-5, with 7 bases aligning to TRBD1. Germline V lookup: CDR1 MDHEN, CDR2 SYDVKM. CDR3 length: 18 amino acids. V lost 5 bases and J lost 5; bases outside the gene matches: 18. For the CDR3, the DNA is TGTGCCAGCAGTCGACCGACAGGGAGGCAGAAATGGGATCAGCCCCAGCATTTT. Encoded protein: CASSRPTGRQKWDQPQHF.

The chain combines TRBV30 with TRBJ2-7; TRBD1 matches at 9 bases. Per germline, CDR1 GTSNPN and CDR2 SVGIG (reference sequence). The length of the CDR3 is 15 residues. J was trimmed by 3 bases and V by 3 bases; bases with no gene match: 9. This CDR3 reads CAWSPGQGIVYEQYF. The CDR3 DNA reads as TGTGCCTGGAGCCCGGGACAGGGAATTGTCTACGAGCAGTACTTC.

This chain links TRBV11-3 with TRBJ2-5, with 16 bases that match TRBD2. The junction had 8 bases not matched to a gene; V was cut back by 5 bases and J by 5 bases. Germline V gives CDR1 SGHNT, CDR2 YENEEA. The CDR3 loop spans 17 amino acids. CDR3 coding DNA: TGTGCCAGCAGCCCGGGACTAGCGGGAGGGCCCGAGGAGACCCAGTACTTC. Its protein product is CASSPGLAGGPEETQYF.

The chain recombines TRBV5-1 with TRBJ2-3; possibly TRBD2 for D (6 bases). The V and J ends lost 4 bases and 2 bases respectively, with 11 bases between them. CDR1 and CDR2 (germline): SGHRS, YFSETQ. The CDR3 has 14 residues. CDR3 sequence reads: CASSQGLITDTQYF. CDR3 DNA sequence: TGCGCCAGCAGCCAGGGACTGATCACAGATACGCAGTATTTT.

This rearrangement joins TRBV5-1 to TRBJ1-2, with 9 bases aligning to TRBD1. Trimming removed 4 bases from V and 8 bases from J; junction bases left unmatched: 6. The length of the CDR3 is 13 residues. CDR1 is SGHRS and CDR2 is YFSETQ in the germline V gene. The DNA for the CDR3 is TGCGCCAGCAGCAACCGGGACAGGGACGGCTACACCTTC. Translating gives CASSNRDRDGYTF.